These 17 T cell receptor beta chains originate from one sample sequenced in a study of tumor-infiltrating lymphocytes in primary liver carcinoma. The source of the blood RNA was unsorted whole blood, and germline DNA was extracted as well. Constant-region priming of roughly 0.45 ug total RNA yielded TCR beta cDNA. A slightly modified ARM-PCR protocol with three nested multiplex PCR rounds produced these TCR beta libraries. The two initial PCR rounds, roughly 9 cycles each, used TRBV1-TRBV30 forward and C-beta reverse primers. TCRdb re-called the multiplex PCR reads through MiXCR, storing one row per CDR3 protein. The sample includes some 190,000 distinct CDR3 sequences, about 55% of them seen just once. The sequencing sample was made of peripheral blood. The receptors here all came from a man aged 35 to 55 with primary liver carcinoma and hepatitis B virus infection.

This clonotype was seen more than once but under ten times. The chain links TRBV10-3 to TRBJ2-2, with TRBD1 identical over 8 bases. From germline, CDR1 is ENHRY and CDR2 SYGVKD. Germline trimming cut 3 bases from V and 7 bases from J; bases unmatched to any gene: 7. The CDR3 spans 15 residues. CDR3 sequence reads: CAISDDRGDVGELFF. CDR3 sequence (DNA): TGTGCCATCAGTGACGACAGGGGTGATGTCGGGGAGCTGTTTTTT.

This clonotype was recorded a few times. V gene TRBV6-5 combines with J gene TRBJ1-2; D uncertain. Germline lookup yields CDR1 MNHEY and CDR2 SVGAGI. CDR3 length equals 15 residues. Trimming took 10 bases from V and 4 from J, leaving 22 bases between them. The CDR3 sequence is CAIPPRGWKGYGYTF. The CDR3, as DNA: TGTGCCATCCCTCCGCGAGGGTGGAAGGGCTATGGCTACACCTTC.

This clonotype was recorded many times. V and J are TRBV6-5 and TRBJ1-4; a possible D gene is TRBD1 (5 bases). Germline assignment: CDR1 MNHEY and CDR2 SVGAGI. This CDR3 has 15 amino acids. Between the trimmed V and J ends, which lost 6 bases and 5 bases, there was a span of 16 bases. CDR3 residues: CASRSKAAGNEKLFF. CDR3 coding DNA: TGTGCCAGCAGGTCTAAGGCGGCAGGGAATGAAAAACTGTTTTTT.

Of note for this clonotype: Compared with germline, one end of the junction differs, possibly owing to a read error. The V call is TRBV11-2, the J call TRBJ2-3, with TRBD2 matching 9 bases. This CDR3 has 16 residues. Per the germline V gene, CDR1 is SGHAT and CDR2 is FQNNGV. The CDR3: CASSSLLAGNVDTRYF. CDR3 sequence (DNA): TGTGCCAGCAGCAGTCTACTAGCGGGCAATGTGGATACGCGGTATTTT.

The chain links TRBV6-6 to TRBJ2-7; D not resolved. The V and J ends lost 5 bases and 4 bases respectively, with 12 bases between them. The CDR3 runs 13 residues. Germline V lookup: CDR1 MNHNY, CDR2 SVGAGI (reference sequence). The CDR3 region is CASSPLEDYEQYF. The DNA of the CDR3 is TGTGCCAGCAGTCCCCTCGAGGATTACGAGCAGTACTTC.

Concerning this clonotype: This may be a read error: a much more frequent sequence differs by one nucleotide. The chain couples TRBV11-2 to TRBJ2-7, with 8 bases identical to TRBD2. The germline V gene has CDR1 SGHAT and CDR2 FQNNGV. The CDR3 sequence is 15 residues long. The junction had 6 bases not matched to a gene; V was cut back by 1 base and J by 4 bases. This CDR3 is CASSLGPAGAYEQYF. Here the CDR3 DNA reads TGTGCCAGCAGCTTAGGCCCAGCGGGGGCTTACGAGCAGTACTTC. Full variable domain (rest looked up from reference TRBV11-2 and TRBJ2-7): EAGVAQSPRYKIIEKRQSVAFWCNPISGHATLYWYQQILGQGPKLLIQFQNNGVVDDSQLPKDRFSAERLKGVDSTLKIQPAKLEDSAVYLCASSLGPAGAYEQYFGPGTRLTVT.

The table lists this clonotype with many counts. The CDR3 region is CASSLGQGAPEIPYEQYF. CDR3 DNA: TGCGCCAGCAGCCTTGGACAGGGTGCCCCGGAAATTCCCTACGAGCAGTACTTC. This rearrangement joins TRBV4-1 to TRBJ2-7, with 8 positions matching TRBD1. V dropped 4 bases and J dropped 2; count of bases not matched to a gene: 16. The CDR3 is 18 amino acids. Germline V gene lookup returns CDR1 MGHRA and CDR2 YSYEKL.

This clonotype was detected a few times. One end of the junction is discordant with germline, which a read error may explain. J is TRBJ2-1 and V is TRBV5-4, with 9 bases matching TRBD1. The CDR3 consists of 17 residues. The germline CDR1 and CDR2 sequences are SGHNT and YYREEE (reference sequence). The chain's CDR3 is CASSPAAGTGMGNEQFF. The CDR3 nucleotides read TGTGCTAGCAGCCCTGCTGCCGGGACAGGGATGGGAAATGAGCAGTTCTTC.

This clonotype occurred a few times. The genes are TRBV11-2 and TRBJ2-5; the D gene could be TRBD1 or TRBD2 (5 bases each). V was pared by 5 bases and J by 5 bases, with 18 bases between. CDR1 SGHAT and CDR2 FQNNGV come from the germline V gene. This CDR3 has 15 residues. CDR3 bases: TGTGCCAGCAGCCCTGGGACGACCCAGCGGGAGACCCAGTACTTC. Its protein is CASSPGTTQRETQYF. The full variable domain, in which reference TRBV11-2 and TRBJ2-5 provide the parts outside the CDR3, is EAGVAQSPRYKIIEKRQSVAFWCNPISGHATLYWYQQILGQGPKLLIQFQNNGVVDDSQLPKDRFSAERLKGVDSTLKIQPAKLEDSAVYLCASSPGTTQRETQYFGPGTRLLVL.

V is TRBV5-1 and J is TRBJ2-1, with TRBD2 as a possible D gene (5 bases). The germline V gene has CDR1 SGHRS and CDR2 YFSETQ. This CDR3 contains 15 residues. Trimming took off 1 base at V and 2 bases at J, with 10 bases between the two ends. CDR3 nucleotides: TGCGCCAGCAGCTTGAGAGGGAATCCCTACAATGAGCAGTTCTTC. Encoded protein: CASSLRGNPYNEQFF.

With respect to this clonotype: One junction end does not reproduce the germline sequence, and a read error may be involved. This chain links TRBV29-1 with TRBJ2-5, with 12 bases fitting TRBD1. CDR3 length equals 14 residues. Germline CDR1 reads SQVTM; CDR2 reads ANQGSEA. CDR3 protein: CSVYGTGGLETHYF. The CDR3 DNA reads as TGCAGCGTCTACGGGACAGGGGGCTTGGAGACCCACTACTTC.

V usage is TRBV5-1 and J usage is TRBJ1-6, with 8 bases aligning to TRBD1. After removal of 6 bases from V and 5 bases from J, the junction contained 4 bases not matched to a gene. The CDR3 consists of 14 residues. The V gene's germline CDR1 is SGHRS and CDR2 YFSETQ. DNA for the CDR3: TGCGCCAGCAACGTGGGACAGGATAATTCACCCCTCCACTTT. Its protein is CASNVGQDNSPLHF.

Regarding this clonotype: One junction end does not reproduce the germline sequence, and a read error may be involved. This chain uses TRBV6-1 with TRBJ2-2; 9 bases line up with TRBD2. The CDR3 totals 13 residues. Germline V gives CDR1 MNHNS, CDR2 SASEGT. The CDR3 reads CASRLAGIGELFF. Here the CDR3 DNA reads TGTGCCAGCAGGCTAGCGGGAATCGGGGAGCTGTTTTTC.

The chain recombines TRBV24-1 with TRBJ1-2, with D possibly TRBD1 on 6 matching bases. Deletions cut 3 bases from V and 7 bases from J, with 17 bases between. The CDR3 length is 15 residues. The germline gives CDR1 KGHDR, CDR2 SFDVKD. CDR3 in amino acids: CATSDPRGGPRGYTF. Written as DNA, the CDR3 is TGTGCCACCAGTGATCCCCGAGGGGGGCCGCGTGGCTACACCTTC.

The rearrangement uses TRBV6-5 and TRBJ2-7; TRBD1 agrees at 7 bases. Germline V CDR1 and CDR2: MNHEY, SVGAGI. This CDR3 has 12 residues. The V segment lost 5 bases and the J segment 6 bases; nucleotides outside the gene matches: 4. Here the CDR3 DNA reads TGTGCCAGCAGTCGACAGGGTAGCGAGCAGTACTTC. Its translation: CASSRQGSEQYF.

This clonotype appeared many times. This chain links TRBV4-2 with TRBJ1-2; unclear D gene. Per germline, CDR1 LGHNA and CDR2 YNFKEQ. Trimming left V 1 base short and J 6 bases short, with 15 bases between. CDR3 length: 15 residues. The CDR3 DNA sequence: TGTGCCAGCAGCCAAGCTGACCGTGGGCTAGATGGCTACACCTTC. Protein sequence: CASSQADRGLDGYTF.

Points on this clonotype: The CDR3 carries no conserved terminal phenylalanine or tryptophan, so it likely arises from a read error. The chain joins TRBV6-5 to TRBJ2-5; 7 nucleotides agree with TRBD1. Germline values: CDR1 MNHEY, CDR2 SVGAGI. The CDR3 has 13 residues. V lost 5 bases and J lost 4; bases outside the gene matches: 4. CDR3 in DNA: TGTGCCAGCAGTCCGACAGGGAGAGAGACCCAGTACCTC. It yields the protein CASSPTGRETQYL.